The rows below give T cell receptor beta chains drawn from one sample of a study of blood T cell repertoires in COVID-19. Produced via immunoSEQ multiplex PCR; TCRdb's table is partial and in-frame only. The table shows about 150,000 clones, with roughly 84% occurring only once. Sequenced input: PBMCs or T cells enriched from blood (not recorded which). The receptors were gathered from a woman in her 50s who had been exposed to COVID-19. Each CDR3 is given without its conserved first and last residue. The size field is filled for only some rows; it gives once, few, many or a size class.

TRBJ1-2 . TRBV5-6 ASSLVDRANYGYT
TRBJ2-7 few TRBV5-4 ASSLGGRPLEQY
TRBJ2-3 . TRBV10-2 ASSDRDRVTDTQY
TRBJ1-1 . TRBV12-5 ASGMSMNTEAF
TRBJ2-2 . TRBV18 ASSPRGGTGELF
TRBJ1-5 . TRBV7-9 ASSYSNSNQPQH
TRBJ1-4 . TRBV21-1 ASSADRGLSGTNEKLF
TRBJ1-4 . TRBV7-2 ASSLESGRVAATNEKLF
TRBJ1-1 . TRBV29-1 SVEAAYSEAF
TRBJ2-5 . TRBV11-2 ASGGTSGYQETQY
TRBJ2-1 . TRBV7-2 ASSLELAEYNEQF
TRBJ2-5 . TRBV14 ASSRYGGETQY
TRBJ2-2 . TRBV19 ASSTGTGELF
TRBJ1-2 . TRBV24-1 ATSDTGLSYGYT
TRBJ1-5 . TRBV12-5 ASGLHKGGAWQPQH
TRBJ2-1 . TRBV7-8 ASSTGLAGVYEQF
TRBJ1-5 . TRBV18 ASSPTGERSQH
TRBJ2-3 . TRBV6-4 ASSAGTGWGDTQY
TRBJ1-2 . TRBV18 ASSPDSNYGYT
TRBJ2-2 . TRBV5-5 ASSPADRRNTGELF
TRBJ2-5 . TRBV7-2 ASSLGSRQGVVWTQY
TRBJ2-7 . TRBV19 ASSSGTVSSYEQY
TRBJ1-2 . TRBV5-6 ASSFGGAGYT
TRBJ2-2 . TRBV15 ATSMGLAGTGELF
TRBJ2-3 . TRBV29-1 SVEGSLAPKFTDTQY
TRBJ1-6 . TRBV19 ASTGQPNSPLH
TRBJ1-2 . TRBV4-3 ASSQQQGLYGYT
TRBJ2-5 . TRBV5-4 ASSQGGTSDQTQY
TRBJ1-6 . TRBV27 ASSPGGRSPLH
TRBJ2-3 . TRBV5-1 ASRILGGSDTQY
TRBJ2-7 . TRBV10-3 AISGARDRAEEQY
TRBJ1-1 . TRBV7-3 ASSLGGVTEAF
TRBJ2-7 once TRBV10-1 ASGTSSYEQY
TRBJ2-3 once TRBV3-1/TRBV3-2 ASSGSSGSRDTQY
TRBJ2-7 . TRBV14 ASTTGIAGGPRTYEQY
TRBJ1-5 . TRBV7-6 ASSPFRGPDSNQPQH
TRBJ2-1 . TRBV5-1 ASSLAGGRVINEQF
TRBJ1-2 . TRBV12-3/TRBV12-4 ASSRTFNYGYT
TRBJ2-5 . TRBV5-1 ASSSDTSFETQY
TRBJ2-5 . TRBV5-1 ASSRSQGAETQY